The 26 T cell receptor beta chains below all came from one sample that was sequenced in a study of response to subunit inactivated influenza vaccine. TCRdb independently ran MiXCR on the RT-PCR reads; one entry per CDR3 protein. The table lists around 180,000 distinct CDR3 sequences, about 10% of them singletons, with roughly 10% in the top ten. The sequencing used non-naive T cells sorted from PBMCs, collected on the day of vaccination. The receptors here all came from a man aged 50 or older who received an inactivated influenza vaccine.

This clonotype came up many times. The CDR3 region is CASSPPARLGEQFF. The DNA for the CDR3 is TGTGCCAGCTCACCACCGGCACGGCTTGGTGAGCAGTTCTTC. J is TRBJ2-1 and V is TRBV18; D not resolved. V was pared by 0 bases and J by 9 bases, with 12 bases between. CDR1 and CDR2 (germline): KGHSH, LQKENI. The CDR3 length is 14 residues. Together with reference TRBV18 and TRBJ2-1, the CDR3 gives the full variable domain: NAGVMQNPRHLVRRRGQEARLRCSPMKGHSHVYWYRQLPEEGLKFMVYLQKENIIDESGMPKERFSAEFPKEGPSILRIQQVVRGDSAAYFCASSPPARLGEQFFGPGTRLTVL.

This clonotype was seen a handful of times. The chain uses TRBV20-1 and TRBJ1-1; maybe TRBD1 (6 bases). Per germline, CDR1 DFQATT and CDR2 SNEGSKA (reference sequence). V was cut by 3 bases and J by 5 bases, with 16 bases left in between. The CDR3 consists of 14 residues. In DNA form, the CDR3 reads TGCAGTGCTAGTGAACAGGGATTTGGGACTGAAGCTTTCTTT. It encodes CSASEQGFGTEAFF.

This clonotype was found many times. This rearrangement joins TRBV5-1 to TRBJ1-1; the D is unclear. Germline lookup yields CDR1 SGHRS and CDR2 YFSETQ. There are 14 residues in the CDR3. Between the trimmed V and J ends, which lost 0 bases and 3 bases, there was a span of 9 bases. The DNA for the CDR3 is TGCGCCAGCAGCTTGGGGCAGTTCGACACTGAAGCTTTCTTT. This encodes CASSLGQFDTEAFF.

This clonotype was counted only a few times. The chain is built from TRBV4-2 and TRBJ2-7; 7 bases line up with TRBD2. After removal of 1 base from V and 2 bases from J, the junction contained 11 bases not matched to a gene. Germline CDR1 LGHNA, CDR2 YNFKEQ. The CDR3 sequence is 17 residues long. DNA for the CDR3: TGTGCCAGCAGCCAAGGTCGAGCGGGGTCTGTTCCCTACGAGCAGTACTTC. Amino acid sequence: CASSQGRAGSVPYEQYF.

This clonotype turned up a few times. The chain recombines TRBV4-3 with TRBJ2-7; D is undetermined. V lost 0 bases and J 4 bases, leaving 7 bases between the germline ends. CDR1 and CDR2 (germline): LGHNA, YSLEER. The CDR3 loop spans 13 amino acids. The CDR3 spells CASSQDLGYEQYF. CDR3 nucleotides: TGCGCCAGCAGCCAAGATCTTGGATACGAGCAGTACTTC.

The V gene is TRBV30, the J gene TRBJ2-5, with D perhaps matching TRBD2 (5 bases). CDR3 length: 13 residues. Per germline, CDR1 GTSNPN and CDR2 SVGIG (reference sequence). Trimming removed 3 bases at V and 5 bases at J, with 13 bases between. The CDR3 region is CAWSHVGVETQYF. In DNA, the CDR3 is TGTGCCTGGAGCCACGTCGGGGTTGAGACCCAGTACTTC.

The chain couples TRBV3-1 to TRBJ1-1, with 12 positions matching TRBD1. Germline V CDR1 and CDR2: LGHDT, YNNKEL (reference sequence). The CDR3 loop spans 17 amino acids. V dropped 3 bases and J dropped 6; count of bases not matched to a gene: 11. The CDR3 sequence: CASSQEGQGASSSEAFF. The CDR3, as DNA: TGTGCCAGCAGCCAGGAGGGACAGGGGGCGTCTAGTTCTGAAGCTTTCTTT.

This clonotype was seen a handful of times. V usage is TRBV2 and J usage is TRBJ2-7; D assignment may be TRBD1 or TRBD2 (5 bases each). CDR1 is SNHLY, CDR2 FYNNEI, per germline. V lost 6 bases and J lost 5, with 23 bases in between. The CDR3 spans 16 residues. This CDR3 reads CASSYVTVGTVDEQYF. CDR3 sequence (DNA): TGTGCCAGCAGCTATGTGACAGTCGGGACCGTGGACGAGCAGTACTTC.

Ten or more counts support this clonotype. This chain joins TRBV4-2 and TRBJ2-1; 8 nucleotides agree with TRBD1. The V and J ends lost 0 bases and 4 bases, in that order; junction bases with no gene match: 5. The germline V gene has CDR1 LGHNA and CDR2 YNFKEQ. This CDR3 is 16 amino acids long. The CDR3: CASSQEAQGGYNEQFF. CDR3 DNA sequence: TGTGCCAGCAGCCAAGAGGCACAGGGGGGATACAATGAGCAGTTCTTC.

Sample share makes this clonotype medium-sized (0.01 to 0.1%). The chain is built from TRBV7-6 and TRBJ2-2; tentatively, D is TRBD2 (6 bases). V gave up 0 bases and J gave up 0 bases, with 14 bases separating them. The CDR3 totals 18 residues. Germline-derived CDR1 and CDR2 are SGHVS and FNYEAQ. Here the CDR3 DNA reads TGTGCCAGCAGCTTAGCGGGTTTTGGCGGGGCGAACACCGGGGAGCTGTTTTTT. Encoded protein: CASSLAGFGGANTGELFF.

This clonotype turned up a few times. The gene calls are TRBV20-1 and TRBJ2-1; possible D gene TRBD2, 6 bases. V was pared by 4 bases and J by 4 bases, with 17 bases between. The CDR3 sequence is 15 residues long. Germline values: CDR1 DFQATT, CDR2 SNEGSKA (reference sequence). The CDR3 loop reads CSATRPGLVYNEQFF. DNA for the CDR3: TGCAGTGCTACCCGTCCGGGACTCGTATACAATGAGCAGTTCTTC.

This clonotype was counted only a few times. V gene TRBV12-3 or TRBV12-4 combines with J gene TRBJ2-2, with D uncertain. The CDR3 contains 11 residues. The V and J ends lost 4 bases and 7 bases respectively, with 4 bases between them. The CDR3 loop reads CASSYHGELFF. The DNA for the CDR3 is TGTGCCAGCAGTTATCACGGGGAGCTGTTTTTT.

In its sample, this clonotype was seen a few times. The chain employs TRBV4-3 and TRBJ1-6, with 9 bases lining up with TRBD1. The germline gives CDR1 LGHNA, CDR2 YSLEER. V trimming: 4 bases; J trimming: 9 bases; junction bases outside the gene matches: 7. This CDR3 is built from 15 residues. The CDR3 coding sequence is TGCGCCAGCAGCCCCGAAGGGACAGGGAGTTCACCCCTCCACTTT. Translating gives CASSPEGTGSSPLHF.

The CDR3 loop is CASSFRLAPGELFF. The CDR3 DNA is TGTGCCAGCAGCTTCAGACTAGCCCCCGGGGAGCTGTTTTTT. This rearrangement joins TRBV5-5 to TRBJ2-2; 7 bases are a match to TRBD2. The CDR3 is 14 residues long. The V segment lost 2 bases and the J segment 6 bases; nucleotides outside the gene matches: 4. Germline V lookup: CDR1 SGHKS, CDR2 YYEKEE (reference sequence).

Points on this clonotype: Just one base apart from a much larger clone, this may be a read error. The CDR3 reads CSACGGPGYEQYF. The DNA for the CDR3 is TGCAGTGCGTGCGGAGGGCCGGGCTACGAGCAGTACTTC. This chain joins TRBV20-1 and TRBJ2-7; D possibly corresponds to TRBD2 (6 bases). Trimming pared 6 bases from V and 3 bases from J, leaving 15 bases between. CDR1 is DFQATT and CDR2 is SNEGSKA in the germline V gene (reference sequence). This CDR3 spans 13 amino acids.

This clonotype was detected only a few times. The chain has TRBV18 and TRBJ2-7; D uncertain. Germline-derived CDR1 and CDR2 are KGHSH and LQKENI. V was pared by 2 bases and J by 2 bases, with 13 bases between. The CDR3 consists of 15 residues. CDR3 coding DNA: TGTGCCAGCTCACCATCCCAGAGCCGTACCTACGAGCAGTACTTC. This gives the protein CASSPSQSRTYEQYF.

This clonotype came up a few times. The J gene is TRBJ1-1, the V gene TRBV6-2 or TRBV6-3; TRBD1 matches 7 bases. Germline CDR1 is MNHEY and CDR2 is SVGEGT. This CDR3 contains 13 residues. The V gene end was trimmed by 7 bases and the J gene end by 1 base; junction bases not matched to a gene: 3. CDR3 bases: TGTGCCAGCACCTGGGACAGGAACACTGAAGCTTTCTTT. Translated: CASTWDRNTEAFF.

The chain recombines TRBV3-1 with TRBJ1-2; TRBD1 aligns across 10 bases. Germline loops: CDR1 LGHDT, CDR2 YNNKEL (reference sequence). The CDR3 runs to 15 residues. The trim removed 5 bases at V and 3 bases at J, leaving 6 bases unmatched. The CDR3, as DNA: TGTGCCAGCAGCGACGGACAGGGGGATTACTATGGCTACACCTTC. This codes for CASSDGQGDYYGYTF. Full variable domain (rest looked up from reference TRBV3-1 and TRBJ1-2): DTAVSQTPKYLVTQMGNDKSIKCEQNLGHDTMYWYKQDSKKFLKIMFSYNNKELIINETVPNRFSPKSPDKAHLNLHINSLELGDSAVYFCASSDGQGDYYGYTFGSGTRLTVV.

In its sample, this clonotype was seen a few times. The CDR3 sequence is CASSPGAREAKNIQYF. In DNA, the CDR3 is TGTGCCAGTAGCCCGGGGGCGAGAGAGGCCAAAAACATTCAGTACTTC. The chain joins TRBV19 to TRBJ2-4; D is perhaps TRBD1 or TRBD2 (6 bases each). The CDR3 totals 16 residues. CDR1 is LNHDA and CDR2 is SQIVND in the germline V gene (reference sequence). V was trimmed by 6 bases and J by 1 base, leaving 16 bases between them. Together with reference TRBV19 and TRBJ2-4, the CDR3 gives the full variable domain: DGGITQSPKYLFRKEGQNVTLSCEQNLNHDAMYWYRQDPGQGLRLIYYSQIVNDFQKGDIAEGYSVSREKKESFPLTVTSAQKNPTAFYLCASSPGAREAKNIQYFGAGTRLSVL.

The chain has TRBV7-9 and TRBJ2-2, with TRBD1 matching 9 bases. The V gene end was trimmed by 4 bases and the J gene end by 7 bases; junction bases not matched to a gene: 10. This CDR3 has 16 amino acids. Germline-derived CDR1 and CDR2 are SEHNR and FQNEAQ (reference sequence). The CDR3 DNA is TGTGCCAGCAGCTCCTCCGGGACAGGGAGAGGCGGGGAGCTGTTTTTT. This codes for CASSSSGTGRGGELFF.

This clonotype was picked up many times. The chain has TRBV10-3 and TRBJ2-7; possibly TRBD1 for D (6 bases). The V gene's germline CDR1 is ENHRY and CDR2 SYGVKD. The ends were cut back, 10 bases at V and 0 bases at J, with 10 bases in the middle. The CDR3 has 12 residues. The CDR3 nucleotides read TGTGCCACCCGGACAGACTCCTACGAGCAGTACTTC. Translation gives CATRTDSYEQYF.

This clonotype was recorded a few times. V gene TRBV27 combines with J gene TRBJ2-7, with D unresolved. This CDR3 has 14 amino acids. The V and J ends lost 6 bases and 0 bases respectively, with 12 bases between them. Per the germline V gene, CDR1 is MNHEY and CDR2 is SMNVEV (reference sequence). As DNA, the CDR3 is TGTGCCAGCAGGCGCTTGCAGAGCTCCTACGAGCAGTACTTC. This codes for CASRRLQSSYEQYF.

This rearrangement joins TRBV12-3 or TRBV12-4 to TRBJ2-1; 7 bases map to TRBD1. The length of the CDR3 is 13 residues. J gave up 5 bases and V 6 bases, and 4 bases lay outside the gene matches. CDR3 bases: TGTGCCAGCAGGACAGGGACGGACAATGAGCAGTTCTTC. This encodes CASRTGTDNEQFF.

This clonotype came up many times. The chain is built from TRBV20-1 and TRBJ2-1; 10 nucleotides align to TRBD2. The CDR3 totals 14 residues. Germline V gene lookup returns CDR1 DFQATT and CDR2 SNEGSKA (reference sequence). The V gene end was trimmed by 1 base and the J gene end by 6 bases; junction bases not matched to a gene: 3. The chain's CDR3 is CSARAWTSGNEQFF. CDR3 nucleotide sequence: TGCAGTGCTAGAGCCTGGACTAGCGGCAATGAGCAGTTCTTC.

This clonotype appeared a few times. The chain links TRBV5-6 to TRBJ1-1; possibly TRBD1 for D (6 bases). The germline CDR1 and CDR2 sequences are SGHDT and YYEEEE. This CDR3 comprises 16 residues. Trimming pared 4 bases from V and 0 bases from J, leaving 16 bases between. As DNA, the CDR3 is TGTGCCAGCAGCCACCGGGACACCGGATTGAACACTGAAGCTTTCTTT. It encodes CASSHRDTGLNTEAFF. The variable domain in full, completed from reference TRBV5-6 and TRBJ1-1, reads DAGVTQSPTHLIKTRGQQVTLRCSPKSGHDTVSWYQQALGQGPQFIFQYYEEEERQRGNFPDRFSGHQFPNYSSELNVNALLLGDSALYLCASSHRDTGLNTEAFFGQGTRLTVV.

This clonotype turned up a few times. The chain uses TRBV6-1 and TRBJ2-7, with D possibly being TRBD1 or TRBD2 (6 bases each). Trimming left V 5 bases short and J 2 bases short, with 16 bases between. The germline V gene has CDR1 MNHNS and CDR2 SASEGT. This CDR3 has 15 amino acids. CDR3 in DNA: TGTGCCAGCAGTCCCTCATGGGGGGCCACCTACGAGCAGTACTTC. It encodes CASSPSWGATYEQYF.